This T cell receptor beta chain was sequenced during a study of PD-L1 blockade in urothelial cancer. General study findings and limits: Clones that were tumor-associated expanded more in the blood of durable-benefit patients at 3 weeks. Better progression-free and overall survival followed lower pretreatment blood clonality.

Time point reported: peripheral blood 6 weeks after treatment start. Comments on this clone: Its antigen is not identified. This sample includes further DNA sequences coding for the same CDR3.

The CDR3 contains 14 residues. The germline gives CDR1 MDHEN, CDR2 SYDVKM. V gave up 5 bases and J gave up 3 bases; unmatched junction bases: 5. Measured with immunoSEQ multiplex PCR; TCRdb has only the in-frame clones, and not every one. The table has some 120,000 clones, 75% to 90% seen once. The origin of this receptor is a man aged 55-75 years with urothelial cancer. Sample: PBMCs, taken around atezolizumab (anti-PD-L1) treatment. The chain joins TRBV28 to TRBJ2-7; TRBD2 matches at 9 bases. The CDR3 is CASSPGLAGYEQYF. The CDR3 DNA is TGTGCCAGCAGTCCGGGACTAGCTGGCTACGAGCAGTACTTC.